Sequencing of this T cell receptor beta chain was carried out in a study of blood T cell repertoires in COVID-19. For the study at large: The study drew acute and convalescent COVID-19 samples from the United States, Italy and Spain.

Sequencing was performed with immunoSEQ multiplex PCR; in TCRdb, only in-frame clones are kept and a portion is missing. The table lists 90,000 to 150,000 clones, 75% to 85% of them singletons. The sequenced material came from peripheral blood. This TCR derives from an elderly woman with acute or convalescent COVID-19.

DNA for the CDR3: TGTGCCAGCAGCTCCCGTCGGGGATTTTGGGGAAACACCATATATTTT. Encoded protein: CASSSRRGFWGNTIYF. The chain combines TRBV11-2 with TRBJ1-3; D gene ambiguous. This CDR3 spans 16 amino acids. Germline lookup yields CDR1 SGHAT and CDR2 FQNNGV. V lost 4 bases and J 4 bases, leaving 17 bases between the germline ends.